This entry describes one T cell receptor (beta chain). CDR3 length equals 15 residues. J lost 5 bases, V lost 1 base, and 7 bases had no gene match. Germline-derived CDR1 and CDR2 are MNHEY and SMNVEV (reference sequence). This entry is derived from a study of blood T cell repertoires in COVID-19. Study-level background: Collection of acute and convalescent COVID-19 samples took place in the United States, Italy and Spain. T cells, B-cell-depleted T cells, or PBMCs provided the cDNA or gDNA that served as material.

The repertoire was sequenced with immunoSEQ multiplex PCR; TCRdb's copy has only in-frame clones and lacks some. Among 95,000 to 120,000 clones listed, roughly 85% were seen once. The sequence came from a human donor in a cohort sampled during active COVID-19. The genes are TRBV27 and TRBJ1-2; 7 nucleotides match TRBD1. The sequencing sample was made of peripheral blood. The CDR3 region is CASSLWAGGRYGYTF. In nucleotides, the CDR3 is TGTGCCAGCAGTTTATGGGCAGGGGGGAGGTATGGCTACACCTTC.